These T cell receptor beta chains were read from a single sample in a study of blood T cell repertoires in COVID-19. Some clones are missing from TCRdb's copy, which holds only in-frame ones; the method was immunoSEQ multiplex PCR. The data contain roughly 220,000 clones, around 88% of them seen just once; the ten biggest clones take up roughly 14%. The sequenced material came from PBMCs or T cells enriched from blood (not recorded which). The receptors originated from a woman aged 50 to 60 with acute COVID-19. CDR3s include the opening cysteine and the closing phenylalanine or tryptophan. The D gene is left open where the match is weak. Clone size is given for some rows only: seen once, a few or many times, or a class if the clone is expanded.

TRBV5-1	TRBJ2-1	TRBD2	-	CASSSGLAGDSYNEQFF	TGCGCCAGCAGCTCAGGACTAGCGGGCGACTCCTACAATGAGCAGTTCTTC
TRBV11-2	TRBJ1-2	TRBD1	-	CASSLHTGQGYGYTF	TGTGCCAGCAGCTTACATACGGGACAGGGTTATGGCTACACCTTC
TRBV19	TRBJ2-3	-	-	CASSIGEHLSTDTQYF	TGTGCCAGTAGTATAGGAGAGCACCTTAGCACAGATACGCAGTATTTT
TRBV9	TRBJ2-2	-	-	CASSEQGRSTGELFF	TGTGCCAGCAGCGAACAGGGACGGAGCACCGGGGAGCTGTTTTTT
TRBV2	TRBJ2-7	-	-	CASTLTTSYEQYF	TGTGCCAGCACCCTGACTACTTCCTACGAGCAGTACTTC
TRBV28	TRBJ2-3	TRBD2	-	CASSRTSVADTQYF	TGTGCCAGCAGTCGGACTAGCGTTGCAGATACGCAGTATTTT
TRBV24-1	TRBJ2-5	TRBD2	-	CATSEAGTAGGTQYF	TGTGCCACCAGTGAAGCCGGGACAGCGGGGGGGACCCAGTACTTC
TRBV5-6	TRBJ2-7	-	-	CASSYTGYEQYF	TGTGCCAGCAGCTACACAGGGTACGAGCAGTACTTC
TRBV5-8	TRBJ2-7	-	-	CASSLEWASPYEQYF	TGTGCCAGCAGCTTGGAGTGGGCTTCCCCGTACGAGCAGTACTTC
TRBV7-9	TRBJ1-1	-	-	CASSFKRLNTEAFF	TGTGCCAGCAGCTTCAAACGGTTGAACACTGAAGCTTTCTTT
TRBV5-4	TRBJ2-3	TRBD2	-	CAMLSGREDTQYF	TGTGCCATGCTTAGCGGGAGGGAGGATACGCAGTATTTT
TRBV27	TRBJ2-3	-	-	CASSGRGPRGMDTQYF	TGTGCCAGCAGCGGACGAGGCCCGAGGGGGATGGATACGCAGTATTTT
TRBV30	TRBJ2-1	TRBD1	-	CAWSEWTGLGNEQFF	TGTGCCTGGAGTGAATGGACAGGGCTGGGCAATGAGCAGTTCTTC
TRBV9	TRBJ2-5	TRBD2	-	CASSNGLAGGLKTQYF	TGTGCCAGCAGCAATGGACTAGCGGGAGGTCTAAAGACCCAGTACTTC
TRBV19	TRBJ2-4	TRBD2	-	CASRTSGAKNIQYF	TGTGCCAGCAGGACTAGCGGAGCCAAAAACATTCAGTACTTC
TRBV6-5	TRBJ2-1	TRBD2	-	CASSSAGVEENEQFF	TGTGCCAGCAGTTCGGCGGGAGTAGAAGAAAATGAGCAGTTCTTC
TRBV28	TRBJ1-1	-	-	CASMNTEAFF	TGTGCCAGTATGAACACTGAAGCTTTCTTT
TRBV11-3	TRBJ2-7	TRBD1	-	CASSLDGTGIYEQYF	TGTGCCAGCAGCTTAGACGGGACAGGGATCTACGAGCAGTACTTC
TRBV5-4	TRBJ1-4	-	-	CASSPDRATNEKLFF	TGTGCCAGCAGCCCTGACCGGGCAACTAATGAAAAACTGTTTTTT
TRBV7-9	TRBJ2-7	TRBD2	-	CASSSSGSPYEQYF	TGTGCCAGCAGCAGTAGCGGGAGCCCTTACGAGCAGTACTTC
TRBV3-1/TRBV3-2	TRBJ1-4	-	-	CASSHQSNEKLFF	TGTGCCAGCAGCCACCAGTCTAATGAAAAACTGTTTTTT
TRBV27	TRBJ2-7	-	-	CASSFDRGTSYEQYF	TGTGCCAGCAGTTTTGATCGGGGTACCTCCTACGAGCAGTACTTC
TRBV27	TRBJ2-2	TRBD2	-	CASSFPGRGGGELFF	TGTGCCAGCAGTTTCCCCGGGAGGGGCGGCGGGGAGCTGTTTTTT
TRBV15	TRBJ2-7	TRBD2	-	CATRLAGAAYEQYF	TGTGCCACCAGGTTAGCGGGCGCGGCCTACGAGCAGTACTTC
TRBV9	TRBJ2-1	TRBD2	-	CASSVGTSGYNEQFF	TGTGCCAGCAGCGTCGGGACTAGCGGCTACAATGAGCAGTTCTTC
TRBV7-9	TRBJ2-7	TRBD2	-	CASSPRPAGGDEQYF	TGTGCCAGCAGCCCTAGACCGGCGGGAGGGGACGAGCAGTACTTC
TRBV2	TRBJ2-5	TRBD1	-	CASRQGETQYF	TGTGCCAGCAGACAGGGGGAGACCCAGTACTTC
TRBV7-2	TRBJ2-1	TRBD2	once	CASSLAGGRVGEQFF	TGTGCCAGCAGCTTAGCAGGCGGGAGGGTAGGTGAGCAGTTCTTC
TRBV28	TRBJ2-3	-	-	CASSLGTWLVLDTQYF	TGTGCCAGCAGTTTAGGTACTTGGTTGGTTTTAGATACGCAGTATTTT
TRBV18	TRBJ1-3	TRBD1	-	CASSDRERPISANTIYF	TGTGCCAGCTCGGACAGGGAAAGACCCATCTCAGCCAACACCATATATTTT
TRBV27	TRBJ2-2	-	-	CASPFEHTGELFF	TGTGCCAGCCCGTTTGAGCACACCGGGGAGCTGTTTTTT
TRBV30	TRBJ2-1	-	-	CAWSSDSGSYNEQFF	TGTGCCTGGAGTTCGGATAGCGGCTCCTACAATGAGCAGTTCTTC
TRBV28	TRBJ2-1	-	-	CASRARGILYNEQFF	TGTGCCAGCAGGGCTCGGGGGATACTATACAATGAGCAGTTCTTC